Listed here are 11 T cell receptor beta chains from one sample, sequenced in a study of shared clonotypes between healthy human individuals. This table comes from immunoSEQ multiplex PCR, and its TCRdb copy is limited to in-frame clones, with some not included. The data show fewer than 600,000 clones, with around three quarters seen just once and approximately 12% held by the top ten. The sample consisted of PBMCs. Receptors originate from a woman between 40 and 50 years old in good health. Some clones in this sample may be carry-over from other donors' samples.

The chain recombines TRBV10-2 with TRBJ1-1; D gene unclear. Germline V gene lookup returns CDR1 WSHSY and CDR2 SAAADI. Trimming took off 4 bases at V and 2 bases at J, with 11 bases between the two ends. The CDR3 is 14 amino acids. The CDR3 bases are TGCGCCAGCAGTGTCGACTACGTTAACACTGAAGCTTTCTTT. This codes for CASSVDYVNTEAFF.

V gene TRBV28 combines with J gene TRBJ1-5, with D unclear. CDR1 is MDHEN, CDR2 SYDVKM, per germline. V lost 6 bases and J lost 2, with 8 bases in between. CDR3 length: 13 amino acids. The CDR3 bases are TGTGCCAGCAGGTTGGATCGCAATCAGCCCCAGCATTTT. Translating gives CASRLDRNQPQHF.

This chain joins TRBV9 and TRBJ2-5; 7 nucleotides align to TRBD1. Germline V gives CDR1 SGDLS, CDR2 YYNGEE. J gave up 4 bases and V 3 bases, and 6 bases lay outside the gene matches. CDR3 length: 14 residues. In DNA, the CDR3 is TGTGCCAGCAGCGCCACAGGGGTTACAGAGACCCAGTACTTC. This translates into CASSATGVTETQYF. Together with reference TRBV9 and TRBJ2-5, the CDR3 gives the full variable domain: DSGVTQTPKHLITATGQRVTLRCSPRSGDLSVYWYQQSLDQGLQFLIQYYNGEERAKGNILERFSAQQFPDLHSELNLSSLELGDSALYFCASSATGVTETQYFGPGTRLLVL.

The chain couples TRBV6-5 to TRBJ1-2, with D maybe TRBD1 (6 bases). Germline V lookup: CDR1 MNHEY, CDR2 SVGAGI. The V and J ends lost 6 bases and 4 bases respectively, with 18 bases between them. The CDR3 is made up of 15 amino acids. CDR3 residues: CASRPAGDTGYGYTF. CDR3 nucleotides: TGTGCCAGCAGACCTGCGGGGGACACGGGCTATGGCTACACCTTC.

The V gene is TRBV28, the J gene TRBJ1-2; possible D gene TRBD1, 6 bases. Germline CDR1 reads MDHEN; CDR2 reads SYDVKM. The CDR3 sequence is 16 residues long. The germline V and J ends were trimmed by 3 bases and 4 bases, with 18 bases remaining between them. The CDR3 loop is CASSFRGRPSSYGYTF. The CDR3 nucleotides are TGTGCCAGCAGTTTCAGGGGTCGCCCTAGTTCCTATGGCTACACCTTC.

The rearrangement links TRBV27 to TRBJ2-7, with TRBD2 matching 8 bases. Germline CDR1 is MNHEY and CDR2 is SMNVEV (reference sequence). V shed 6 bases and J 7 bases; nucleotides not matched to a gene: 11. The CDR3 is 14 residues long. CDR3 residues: CASSLASGRREQYF. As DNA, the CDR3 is TGTGCCAGCAGCCTAGCCAGCGGGAGACGGGAGCAGTACTTC.

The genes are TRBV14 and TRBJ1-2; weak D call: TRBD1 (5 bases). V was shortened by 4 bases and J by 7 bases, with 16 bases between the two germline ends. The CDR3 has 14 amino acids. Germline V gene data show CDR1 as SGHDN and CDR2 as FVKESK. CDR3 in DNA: TGTGCCAGCAGCCCCTGGGGCAGGGTCGGTGGCTACACCTTC. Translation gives CASSPWGRVGGYTF.

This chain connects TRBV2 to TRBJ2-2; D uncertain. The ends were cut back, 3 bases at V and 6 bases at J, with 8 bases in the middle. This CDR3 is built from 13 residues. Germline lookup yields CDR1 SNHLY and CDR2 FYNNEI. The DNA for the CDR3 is TGTGCCAGCAGTGATAAGGGCTCCGGGGAGCTGTTTTTT. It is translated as CASSDKGSGELFF.

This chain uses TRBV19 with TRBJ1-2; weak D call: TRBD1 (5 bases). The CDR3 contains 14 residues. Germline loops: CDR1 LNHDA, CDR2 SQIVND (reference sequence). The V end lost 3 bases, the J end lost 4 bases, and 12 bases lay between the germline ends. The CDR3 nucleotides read TGTGCCAGTAGTATTCAGGGATACGGCTATGGCTACACCTTC. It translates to CASSIQGYGYGYTF.

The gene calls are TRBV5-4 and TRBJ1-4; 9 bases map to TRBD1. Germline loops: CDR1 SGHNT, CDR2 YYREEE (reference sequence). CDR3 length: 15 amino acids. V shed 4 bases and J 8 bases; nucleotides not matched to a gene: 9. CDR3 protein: CASSPTGGATEKLFF. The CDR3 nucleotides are TGTGCCAGCAGCCCCACAGGGGGCGCAACGGAAAAACTGTTTTTT.

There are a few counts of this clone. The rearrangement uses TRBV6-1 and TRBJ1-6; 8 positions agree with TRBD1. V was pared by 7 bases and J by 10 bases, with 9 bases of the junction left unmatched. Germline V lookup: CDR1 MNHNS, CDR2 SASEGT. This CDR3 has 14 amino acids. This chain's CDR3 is CASTSGGADSPLHF. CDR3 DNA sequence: TGTGCCAGCACCTCAGGGGGCGCAGACTCACCCCTCCACTTT.